The 11 T cell receptor beta chains listed next were all sequenced from one sample in a study of regulatory T cells in long-lasting Graves disease (dated by TCRdb to about 2021). Receptor libraries were prepared by multiplex PCR. The instrument given in TCRdb is Illumina HiSeq 4000. To build TCR beta libraries, CDR3 regions were amplified by Arm-PCR using iRepertoire HTBI primers. TCRdb reran the public reads through fastp at Q25 and MiXCR, keeping productive beta chains. Each entry merges the rows of one CDR3 protein and shows their most common DNA and genes. This sample is represented by 650,000 to 700,000 distinct CDR3 sequences; roughly 30% of them were singletons. Jointly, the top ten make up under 50% of the sample. What this sample's time point label stands for: persistent/refractory GD, antithyroid drugs over 5 years with positive TRAb. For both TCR sequencing and RNA sequencing, RNA was extracted from PBMCs in TRIzol.

The sequencing here drew on peripheral blood mononuclear cells (PBMCs), taken when the disease was refractory, from a patient treated with antithyroid drugs. All receptors come from a female donor with Graves disease.

This clonotype was seen many times. CDR3 protein: CASSLSRTGLVLSGYTF. CDR3 nucleotides: TGTGCCAGCAGTTTATCACGCACAGGGCTCGTATTAAGCGGCTACACCTTC. The chain joins TRBV27 to TRBJ1-2, with D perhaps TRBD1 (6 bases). CDR1 MNHEY and CDR2 SMNVEV come from the germline V gene (reference sequence). Deletions cut 0 bases from V and 8 bases from J, with 22 bases between. The CDR3 runs 17 residues.

V gene TRBV10-3 combines with J gene TRBJ2-1; D perhaps matches TRBD2 (7 bases). This CDR3 has 14 residues. Looked up from germline, CDR1 is ENHRY and CDR2 is SYGVKD. V was pared by 11 bases and J by 4 bases, with 18 bases between. The CDR3 loop is CAHSGVGGYNEQFF. The CDR3 DNA reads TGTGCCCACAGCGGGGTAGGGGGATACAATGAGCAGTTCTTC.

This clonotype was counted once. This rearrangement joins TRBV4-1 to TRBJ2-2; TRBD2 might be the D (6 bases). The germline V gene has CDR1 MGHRA and CDR2 YSYEKL. Trimming removed 7 bases from V and 7 bases from J, with 19 bases in between. The CDR3 has 15 amino acids. CDR3 bases: TGCGCCAGCAAATCGGAGAGACTAGTGGTCGGGGAGCTGTTTTTT. Amino acid sequence: CASKSERLVVGELFF.

CDR3 amino acids: CSVGGGADSGNTIYF. DNA of the CDR3: TGCAGCGTTGGAGGCGGAGCGGACTCTGGAAACACCATATATTTT. This sequence joins TRBV29-1 and TRBJ1-3; no firm D call. This CDR3 comprises 15 residues. CDR1 is SQVTM, CDR2 ANQGSEA, per germline. V was clipped by 4 bases and J by 0 bases, with 13 bases between them.

This sequence joins TRBV27 and TRBJ1-6, with 12 bases aligning to TRBD1. With 6 bases clipped from V and 2 bases from J, the junction kept 2 bases outside the gene matches. The CDR3 loop spans 16 amino acids. The germline CDR1 and CDR2 sequences are MNHEY and SMNVEV (reference sequence). The CDR3 bases are TGTGCCAGCAGGGGACAGGGGGCCACCTATAATTCACCCCTCCACTTT. It is translated as CASRGQGATYNSPLHF.

This clonotype was seen a few times. The chain employs TRBV6-5 and TRBJ1-2; D uncertain. V was pared by 4 bases and J by 7 bases, with 13 bases between. The CDR3 totals 13 residues. Germline loops: CDR1 MNHEY, CDR2 SVGAGI. CDR3 region: CASSSPRVAGYTF. The CDR3 DNA sequence: TGTGCCAGCAGTTCCCCAAGGGTGGCTGGCTACACCTTC.

J is TRBJ1-1 and V is TRBV5-1, with 7 bases that match TRBD1. The CDR3 sequence is 12 residues long. The germline gives CDR1 SGHRS, CDR2 YFSETQ. The J segment lost 7 bases and the V segment lost 1 base, leaving 1 base of the junction unmatched. In DNA form, the CDR3 reads TGCGCCAGCAGCTTGACAGGGGATGAAGCTTTCTTT. It codes for CASSLTGDEAFF.

This clonotype was found a few times. This rearrangement joins TRBV20-1 to TRBJ1-5; D remains unclear. Germline values: CDR1 DFQATT, CDR2 SNEGSKA (reference sequence). The CDR3 sequence is 16 residues long. V was pared by 6 bases and J by 0 bases, with 18 bases between. In nucleotides, the CDR3 is TGCAGTGCCCAGGAAAGGTCCAAGTATAGCAATCAGCCCCAGCATTTT. Its protein product is CSAQERSKYSNQPQHF.

This clonotype occurred many times. The genes are TRBV28 and TRBJ1-1; no firm D call. The CDR3 contains 13 residues. Trimming took 6 bases from V and 8 from J, leaving 16 bases between them. CDR1 is MDHEN and CDR2 is SYDVKM in the germline V gene. The CDR3 DNA follows: TGTGCCAGCAGCGAAAAACTAGGAAGGGAAGCTTTCTTT. It is translated as CASSEKLGREAFF.

At least ten counts were recorded for this clonotype. This chain uses TRBV28 with TRBJ2-5; a weak D match, TRBD2 (6 bases). The CDR3 is 11 amino acids. Trimming removed 10 bases from V and 4 bases from J, with 10 bases in between. The germline gives CDR1 MDHEN, CDR2 SYDVKM. The CDR3 region is CATQEGETQYF. As DNA, the CDR3 is TGTGCCACCCAGGAGGGAGAGACCCAGTACTTC.

The V and J genes are TRBV6-5 and TRBJ2-7; either TRBD1 or TRBD2 may supply D (5 bases each). V lost 4 bases and J lost 3, with 13 bases in between. There are 14 residues in the CDR3. Germline V gene sequence: CDR1 MNHEY, CDR2 SVGAGI. The CDR3 loop reads CASSLGGGVYEQYF. CDR3 DNA: TGTGCCAGCAGTTTAGGTGGGGGAGTCTACGAGCAGTACTTC.